This T cell receptor (beta chain) originates from a study of T cell repertoires in aging, cancer and after chemotherapy. Study-level points and caveats: In each cancer cohort, median generation probability increased across chemotherapy, suggesting thymic output rebounded. In cancer patients, declining TCR diversity with age involved lost richness and lost evenness. Age-matched healthy donors had significantly more diverse, less clonal blood TCR repertoires than untreated cancer patients.

Peripheral blood genomic DNA, not sorted cells or RNA, was the template. V was cut by 4 bases and J by 0 bases, with 15 bases left in between. Germline V gives CDR1 LNHDA, CDR2 SQIVND (reference sequence). This CDR3 is 16 amino acids long. A mixed TRB-A/B primer pool amplified rearranged TRB by multiplex touch-down PCR. TCRdb re-called the multiplex PCR reads through MiXCR, storing one row per CDR3 protein. The table records about 530 distinct CDR3 sequences, 60% to 75% of them present only once. A few counts support this clonotype. Its specificity is not known. Sequencing was done on a sample of blood. The sequence was collected from a human donor with a solid tumor. The chain joins TRBV19 to TRBJ1-2, with D possibly matching TRBD1 (6 bases). This CDR3 is CASSTRLDRSNYGYTF. CDR3 nucleotides: TGTGCCAGTAGTACCCGACTTGACAGGTCTAACTATGGCTACACCTTC. The whole variable domain, filled in from reference TRBV19 and TRBJ1-2, reads DGGITQSPKYLFRKEGQNVTLSCEQNLNHDAMYWYRQDPGQGLRLIYYSQIVNDFQKGDIAEGYSVSREKKESFPLTVTSAQKNPTAFYLCASSTRLDRSNYGYTFGSGTRLTVV.